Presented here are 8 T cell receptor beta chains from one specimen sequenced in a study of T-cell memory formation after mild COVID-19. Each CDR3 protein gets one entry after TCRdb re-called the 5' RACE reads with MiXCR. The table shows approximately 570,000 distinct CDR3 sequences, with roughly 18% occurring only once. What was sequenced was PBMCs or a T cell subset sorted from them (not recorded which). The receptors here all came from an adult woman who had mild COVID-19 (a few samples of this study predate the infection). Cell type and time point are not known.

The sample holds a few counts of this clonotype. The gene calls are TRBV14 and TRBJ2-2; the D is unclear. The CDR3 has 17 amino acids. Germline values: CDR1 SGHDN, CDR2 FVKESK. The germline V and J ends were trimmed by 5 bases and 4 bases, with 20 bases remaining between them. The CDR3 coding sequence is TGTGCCAGCAGCAAAAGGACCACCTCATCGGGCACCGGGGAGCTGTTTTTT. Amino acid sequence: CASSKRTTSSGTGELFF.

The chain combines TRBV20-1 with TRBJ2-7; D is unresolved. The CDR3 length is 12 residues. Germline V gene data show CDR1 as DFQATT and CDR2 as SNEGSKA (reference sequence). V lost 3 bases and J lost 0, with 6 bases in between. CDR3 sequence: CSARRGSYEQYF. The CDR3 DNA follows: TGCAGTGCTAGGCGCGGCTCCTACGAGCAGTACTTC.

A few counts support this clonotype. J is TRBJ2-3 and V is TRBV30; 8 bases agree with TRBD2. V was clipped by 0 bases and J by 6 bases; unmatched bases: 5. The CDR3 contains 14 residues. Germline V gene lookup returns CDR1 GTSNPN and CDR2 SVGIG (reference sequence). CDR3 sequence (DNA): TGTGCCTGGAGTGTAGGCGGGGGGCCCGATACGCAGTATTTT. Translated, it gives CAWSVGGGPDTQYF.

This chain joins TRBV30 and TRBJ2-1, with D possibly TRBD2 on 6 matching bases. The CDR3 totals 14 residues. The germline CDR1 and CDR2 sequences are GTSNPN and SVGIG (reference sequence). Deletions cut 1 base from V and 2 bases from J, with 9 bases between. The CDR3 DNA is TGTGCCTGGAGTGAATCGGGGGCCTACAATGAGCAGTTCTTC. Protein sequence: CAWSESGAYNEQFF.

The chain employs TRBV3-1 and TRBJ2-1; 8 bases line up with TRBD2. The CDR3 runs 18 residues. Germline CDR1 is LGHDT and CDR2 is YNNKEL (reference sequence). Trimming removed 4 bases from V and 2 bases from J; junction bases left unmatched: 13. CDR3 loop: CASSPLVGGAKPYNEQFF. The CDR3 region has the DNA TGTGCCAGCAGCCCCCTGGTCGGGGGGGCAAAACCCTACAATGAGCAGTTCTTC.

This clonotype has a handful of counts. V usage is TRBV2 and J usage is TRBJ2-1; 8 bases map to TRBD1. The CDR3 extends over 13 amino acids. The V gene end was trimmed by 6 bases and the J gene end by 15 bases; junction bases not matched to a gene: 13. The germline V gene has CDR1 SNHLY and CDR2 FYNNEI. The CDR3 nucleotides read TGTGCCAGCAGACAGGGGGATGGCTTATTTTGGTTCTTC. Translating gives CASRQGDGLFWFF.

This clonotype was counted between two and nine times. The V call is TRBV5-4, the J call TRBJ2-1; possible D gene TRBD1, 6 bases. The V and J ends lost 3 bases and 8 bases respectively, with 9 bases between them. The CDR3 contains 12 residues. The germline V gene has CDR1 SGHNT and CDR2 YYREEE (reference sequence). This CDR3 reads CASSSTGYEQFF. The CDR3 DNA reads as TGTGCCAGCAGCTCCACAGGGTATGAGCAGTTCTTC.

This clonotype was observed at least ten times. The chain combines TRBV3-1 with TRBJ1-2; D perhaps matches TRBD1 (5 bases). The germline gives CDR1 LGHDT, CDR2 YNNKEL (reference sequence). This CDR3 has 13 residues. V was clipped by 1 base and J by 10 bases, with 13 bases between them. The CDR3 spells CASSQGQPCVYTF. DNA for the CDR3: TGTGCCAGCAGCCAAGGACAGCCCTGCGTCTACACCTTC.